Listed here are 31 T cell receptor beta chains from one sample, sequenced in a study of blood T cell repertoires in COVID-19. Sequencing was performed with immunoSEQ multiplex PCR; in TCRdb, only in-frame clones are kept and a portion is missing. The table records about 30,000 clones, approximately 85% of them present only once. The specimen sequenced was peripheral blood. All receptors derive from a man aged 55 to 70 with active COVID-19.

The chain is built from TRBV7-9 and TRBJ2-1; D gene unclear. The CDR3 runs 14 residues. Trimming took 5 bases from V and 0 from J, leaving 8 bases between them. From germline, CDR1 is SEHNR and CDR2 FQNEAQ (reference sequence). The CDR3 sequence: CASSQDNSYNEQFF. The CDR3 DNA follows: TGTGCCAGCAGCCAAGACAACTCCTACAATGAGCAGTTCTTC.

V usage is TRBV7-8 and J usage is TRBJ2-7; D is ambiguous. Germline-derived CDR1 and CDR2 are SGHVS and FQNEAQ. V was shortened by 4 bases and J by 6 bases, with 10 bases between the two germline ends. The CDR3 sequence is 12 residues long. In nucleotides, the CDR3 is TGTGCCAGCAGCTCGAACCCAGGCGAGCAGTACTTC. Protein product: CASSSNPGEQYF.

In DNA form, the CDR3 reads TGTGCCAGCCGGGCTAGCGGCACAGATACGCAGTATTTT. It encodes CASRASGTDTQYF. The chain uses TRBV6-5 and TRBJ2-3, with D perhaps TRBD2 (6 bases). Looked up from germline, CDR1 is MNHEY and CDR2 is SVGAGI. This CDR3 is 13 amino acids long. Trimming left V 8 bases short and J 1 base short, with 10 bases between.

The chain joins TRBV28 to TRBJ1-5, with TRBD1 identical over 7 bases. Looked up from germline, CDR1 is MDHEN and CDR2 is SYDVKM. V shed 6 bases, J shed 4 bases, and the junction held 9 bases outside the gene matches. The CDR3 sequence is 15 residues long. CDR3 sequence: CASSLYSGGNQPQHF. CDR3 nucleotide sequence: TGTGCCAGCAGCCTTTACTCAGGGGGTAATCAGCCCCAGCATTTT.

The rearrangement links TRBV11-2 to TRBJ2-7; a possible D gene is TRBD1 (5 bases). The V and J ends lost 3 bases and 3 bases respectively, with 12 bases between them. The germline gives CDR1 SGHAT, CDR2 FQNNGV. The CDR3 is 14 residues long. The CDR3 nucleotides are TGTGCCAGCAGCTTGGGCAGGGATTTCTACGAGCAGTACTTC. It codes for CASSLGRDFYEQYF.

The genes are TRBV3-1 (or the pseudogene TRBV3-2) and TRBJ2-7, with 13 positions matching TRBD2. Trimming removed 4 bases from V and 3 bases from J; junction bases left unmatched: 3. CDR1 is LGHDT and CDR2 is YNNKEL in the germline V gene (reference sequence). This CDR3 contains 15 residues. The CDR3 DNA sequence: TGTGCCAGCAGCCCCGGACTAGCGGGAGTCTACGAGCAGTACTTC. Its protein product is CASSPGLAGVYEQYF.

The J gene is TRBJ2-7, the V gene TRBV13; 7 nucleotides line up with TRBD1. Trimming removed 5 bases from V and 3 bases from J; junction bases left unmatched: 13. In germline, CDR1 is PRHDT, CDR2 FYEKMQ (reference sequence). CDR3 length equals 16 residues. The chain's CDR3 is CASSTRTGGYFYEQYF. CDR3 nucleotides: TGTGCCAGCAGCACCCGGACAGGCGGTTATTTCTACGAGCAGTACTTC.

This clone was seen more than once but under ten times. The chain employs TRBV27 and TRBJ2-3; D is perhaps TRBD2 (6 bases). V lost 4 bases to trimming and J lost 6 bases, with 14 bases between them. Per the germline V gene, CDR1 is MNHEY and CDR2 is SMNVEV (reference sequence). The CDR3 extends over 14 amino acids. In nucleotides, the CDR3 is TGTGCCAGCAGTTGGACAAATGGAGGGGATACGCAGTATTTT. Protein sequence: CASSWTNGGDTQYF.

V usage is TRBV15 and J usage is TRBJ2-1; a weak D match, TRBD2 (6 bases). The CDR3 has 15 residues. V was shortened by 0 bases and J by 2 bases, with 8 bases between the two germline ends. Germline V gene lookup returns CDR1 LNHNV and CDR2 YYDKDF (reference sequence). CDR3 nucleotides: TGTGCCACCAGCAGAGAGCGGGAAACCTACAATGAGCAGTTCTTC. Its translation: CATSRERETYNEQFF.

V and J are TRBV5-1 and TRBJ2-7; 7 positions match TRBD2. V lost 1 base and J lost 5; bases outside the gene matches: 6. The germline gives CDR1 SGHRS, CDR2 YFSETQ. The CDR3 has 14 residues. The CDR3 loop is CASSLSGTNHEQYF. Written as DNA, the CDR3 is TGCGCCAGCAGCTTGTCGGGGACTAACCACGAGCAGTACTTC.

The rearrangement links TRBV5-1 to TRBJ2-7; 8 nucleotides agree with TRBD2. Germline values: CDR1 SGHRS, CDR2 YFSETQ. With 0 bases clipped from V and 3 bases from J, the junction kept 2 bases outside the gene matches. The CDR3 contains 14 residues. The CDR3 DNA reads as TGCGCCAGCAGCTTGGATCGGGAGGGCTACGAGCAGTACTTC. Residues: CASSLDREGYEQYF. Filled out from reference TRBV5-1 and TRBJ2-7, the complete variable domain reads KAGVTQTPRYLIKTRGQQVTLSCSPISGHRSVSWYQQTPGQGLQFLFEYFSETQRNKGNFPGRFSGRQFSNSRSEMNVSTLELGDSALYLCASSLDREGYEQYFGPGTRLTVT.

This chain joins TRBV2 and TRBJ1-2; D perhaps matches TRBD1 (5 bases). Germline values: CDR1 SNHLY, CDR2 FYNNEI. CDR3 size: 14 residues. Trimming cost V 8 bases and J 7 bases, with 20 bases left between them. The CDR3 bases are TGTGCCAGCGTCCCCTCCATTGACAGATTTGGCTACACCTTC. Encoded protein: CASVPSIDRFGYTF. The whole variable domain, filled in from reference TRBV2 and TRBJ1-2, reads EPEVTQTPSHQVTQMGQEVILRCVPISNHLYFYWYRQILGQKVEFLVSFYNNEISEKSEIFDDQFSVERPDGSNFTLKIRSTKLEDSAMYFCASVPSIDRFGYTFGSGTRLTVV.

The CDR3 bases are TGTGCCAGCAGCTCTGGACAGCCAGGAAGCACTGAAGCTTTCTTT. Amino acid sequence: CASSSGQPGSTEAFF. The chain carries TRBV7-2 and TRBJ1-1, with D possibly TRBD1 on 6 matching bases. CDR3 length: 15 residues. Per germline, CDR1 SGHTA and CDR2 FQGNSA. Trimming removed 4 bases from V and 4 bases from J, with 16 bases in between. Using reference TRBV7-2 and TRBJ1-1 for the parts outside the CDR3, the full variable domain is GAGVSQSPSNKVTEKGKDVELRCDPISGHTALYWYRQSLGQGLEFLIYFQGNSAPDKSGLPSDRFSAERTGGSVSTLTIQRTQQEDSAVYLCASSSGQPGSTEAFFGQGTRLTVV.

V gene TRBV9 combines with J gene TRBJ2-2, with TRBD1 identical over 7 bases. The CDR3 runs to 16 residues. With 7 bases clipped from V and 5 bases from J, the junction kept 14 bases outside the gene matches. The V gene's germline CDR1 is SGDLS and CDR2 YYNGEE. CDR3 amino acids: CASAITGDGRTGELFF. The CDR3 DNA is TGTGCCAGCGCCATTACAGGGGATGGGCGAACCGGGGAGCTGTTTTTT.

The gene calls are TRBV2 and TRBJ2-3; 12 nucleotides line up with TRBD2. This CDR3 region has 14 residues. CDR1 SNHLY and CDR2 FYNNEI come from the germline V gene. J lost 6 bases, V lost 6 bases, and 4 bases had no gene match. This CDR3 is CASRTSGSVDTQYF. CDR3 nucleotide sequence: TGTGCCAGCAGGACTAGCGGGAGTGTGGATACGCAGTATTTT.

The J gene is TRBJ2-5, the V gene TRBV27; TRBD2 matches at 7 bases. The CDR3 runs 16 residues. Per germline, CDR1 MNHEY and CDR2 SMNVEV (reference sequence). V shed 0 bases and J 5 bases; nucleotides not matched to a gene: 9. In DNA, the CDR3 is TGTGCCAGCAGTTTATCGTCGGGGGAGGGCCGGGAGACCCAGTACTTC. This encodes CASSLSSGEGRETQYF.

The V and J genes are TRBV10-1 and TRBJ2-2, with a possible D match to TRBD1 (6 bases). V was pared by 10 bases and J by 1 base, with 10 bases between. The germline V gene has CDR1 WNHNN and CDR2 SYGVQD (reference sequence). The CDR3 covers 13 residues. The CDR3 sequence is CAKKGENTGELFF. As DNA, the CDR3 is TGCGCCAAAAAGGGGGAGAACACCGGGGAGCTGTTTTTT.

The chain joins TRBV28 to TRBJ1-1, with D unresolved. Trimming took 5 bases from V and 1 from J, leaving 5 bases between them. There are 12 residues in the CDR3. The germline V gene encodes CDR1 MDHEN and CDR2 SYDVKM. This CDR3 reads CASSVQNTEAFF. In DNA, the CDR3 is TGTGCCAGCAGTGTACAGAACACTGAAGCTTTCTTT.

The chain couples TRBV11-2 to TRBJ2-7; 11 positions match TRBD1. The CDR3 runs 13 residues. The germline gives CDR1 SGHAT, CDR2 FQNNGV. Trimming took 8 bases from V and 2 from J; bases not matched to a gene: 2. This chain's CDR3 is CASLGQGAYEQYF. The CDR3 DNA is TGTGCCAGCTTGGGACAGGGGGCCTACGAGCAGTACTTC. Full variable domain (missing parts from reference TRBV11-2 and TRBJ2-7): EAGVAQSPRYKIIEKRQSVAFWCNPISGHATLYWYQQILGQGPKLLIQFQNNGVVDDSQLPKDRFSAERLKGVDSTLKIQPAKLEDSAVYLCASLGQGAYEQYFGPGTRLTVT.

This clone was counted between two and nine times. This sequence joins TRBV28 and TRBJ1-3; 7 nucleotides match TRBD1. V lost 5 bases and J lost 1; bases outside the gene matches: 8. Germline loops: CDR1 MDHEN, CDR2 SYDVKM. The CDR3 runs 16 residues. For the CDR3, the DNA is TGTGCCAGCAGTCCCGCAGGGGGTGCATCTGGAAACACCATATATTTT. It yields the protein CASSPAGGASGNTIYF.

The chain combines TRBV12-3 or TRBV12-4 with TRBJ2-1; 7 bases are shared with TRBD2. The CDR3 is 13 residues long. V trimming: 8 bases; J trimming: 3 bases; junction bases outside the gene matches: 4. This CDR3 reads CASEREVYNEQFF. The DNA of the CDR3 is TGTGCCAGCGAACGGGAGGTCTACAATGAGCAGTTCTTC.

V gene TRBV28 combines with J gene TRBJ1-6; D perhaps matches TRBD1 (5 bases). V lost 7 bases and J 7 bases, leaving 17 bases between the germline ends. This CDR3 has 15 amino acids. CDR1 and CDR2 from the germline V gene are MDHEN and SYDVKM. The CDR3 coding sequence is TGTGCCAGCATCTGGGGGGACGAAAGGAATTCACCCCTCCACTTT. Translating it yields CASIWGDERNSPLHF.

The chain combines TRBV30 with TRBJ2-5; 9 nucleotides match TRBD2. This CDR3 is built from 13 residues. Germline V gene sequence: CDR1 GTSNPN, CDR2 SVGIG (reference sequence). The V and J ends lost 4 bases and 1 base, in that order; junction bases with no gene match: 1. The CDR3 DNA reads as TGTGCCTGGACTAGCGGGACCCAAGAGACCCAGTACTTC. It yields the protein CAWTSGTQETQYF.

A few counts support this clone. This chain uses TRBV5-6 with TRBJ1-2; D call uncertain. CDR3 length: 14 residues. CDR1 and CDR2 (germline): SGHDT, YYEEEE. V lost 3 bases and J 8 bases, leaving 17 bases between the germline ends. CDR3 coding DNA: TGTGCCAGCAGCTCAGGCCCGAGTAGTTGGGGCTACACCTTC. Its translation is CASSSGPSSWGYTF.

The CDR3, as DNA: TGTGCCTGGAGGAGCAGGGGTTACAGCTGGCATGAAAAACTGTTTTTT. This translates into CAWRSRGYSWHEKLFF. The chain carries TRBV30 and TRBJ1-4; a possible D gene is TRBD1 (6 bases). CDR1 and CDR2 (germline): GTSNPN, SVGIG (reference sequence). Trimming took off 3 bases at V and 6 bases at J, with 20 bases between the two ends. The CDR3 sequence is 16 residues long.

The chain recombines TRBV7-9 with TRBJ2-4, with no clear D. Germline V lookup: CDR1 SEHNR, CDR2 FQNEAQ (reference sequence). Deletions cut 4 bases from V and 7 bases from J, with 14 bases between. This CDR3 region has 14 residues. CDR3 region: CASSSKQSSNIQYF. CDR3 DNA sequence: TGTGCCAGCAGCTCCAAGCAGAGTAGCAACATTCAGTACTTC. Drawing the rest from reference TRBV7-9 and TRBJ2-4, the complete variable domain is DTGVSQNPRHKITKRGQNVTFRCDPISEHNRLYWYRQTLGQGPEFLTYFQNEAQLEKSRLLSDRFSAERPKGSFSTLEIQRTEQGDSAMYLCASSSKQSSNIQYFGAGTRLSVL.

V and J are TRBV19 and TRBJ2-1, with D possibly matching TRBD1 (7 bases). Per germline, CDR1 LNHDA and CDR2 SQIVND (reference sequence). The CDR3 has 15 residues. Trimming removed 5 bases at V and 12 bases at J, with 23 bases between. CDR3 protein: CASSLYDREEEGQFF. The CDR3 bases are TGTGCCAGTAGTCTTTATGACAGGGAGGAAGAGGGGCAGTTCTTC.

This rearrangement joins TRBV2 to TRBJ2-2; no clear D gene. There are 12 residues in the CDR3. V shed 8 bases and J shed 8 bases, with 12 bases lying between them. Germline assignment: CDR1 SNHLY and CDR2 FYNNEI. The CDR3 DNA reads TGTGCCAGCTGGTCCCATCGGGGGGAGCTGTTTTTT. This codes for CASWSHRGELFF.

This chain links TRBV28 with TRBJ1-2, with D tentatively TRBD1 (6 bases). V shed 5 bases and J shed 7 bases, with 14 bases lying between them. Germline V lookup: CDR1 MDHEN, CDR2 SYDVKM. The CDR3 has 13 residues. The CDR3 spells CASSPMTGSGYTF. CDR3 DNA: TGTGCCAGCAGTCCGATGACAGGTTCTGGCTACACCTTC.

The chain joins TRBV6-4 to TRBJ2-3, with 15 bases aligning to TRBD2. Germline CDR1 reads MRHNA; CDR2 reads SNTAGT. The J segment lost 2 bases and the V segment lost 6 bases, leaving 12 bases of the junction unmatched. The CDR3 contains 19 residues. As DNA, the CDR3 is TGTGCCAGCAGAGCCGGGACTAGCGGGAGGCTCCAGTCCACAGATACGCAGTATTTT. It specifies CASRAGTSGRLQSTDTQYF.

The chain combines TRBV6-5 with TRBJ2-1; TRBD2 matches at 7 bases. The V segment lost 0 bases and the J segment 4 bases; nucleotides outside the gene matches: 6. Looked up from germline, CDR1 is MNHEY and CDR2 is SVGAGI. CDR3 size: 16 residues. CDR3 bases: TGTGCCAGCAGTTACTCCTTCGCGGGGGATTACAATGAGCAGTTCTTC. Translating gives CASSYSFAGDYNEQFF.